A single sample gave rise to the 11 T cell receptor beta chains below, sequenced in a study of blood T cell repertoires in COVID-19. Assay: immunoSEQ multiplex PCR; the TCRdb copy retains only in-frame clones and omits some. The repertoire holds approximately 300,000 clones, roughly 85% seen once, with under 2% in the top ten. Sequenced sample: PBMCs or T cells enriched from blood (not recorded which). All receptors derive from a woman in her thirties who had been exposed to COVID-19.

The J gene is TRBJ1-2, the V gene TRBV27; 9 bases are a match to TRBD1. CDR3 length equals 12 residues. The V segment lost 6 bases and the J segment 8 bases; nucleotides outside the gene matches: 4. Germline V CDR1 and CDR2: MNHEY, SMNVEV (reference sequence). The CDR3 DNA follows: TGTGCCAGCAGGGGACAGGGATGGGGCTACACCTTC. Translated, it gives CASRGQGWGYTF.

The chain has TRBV18 and TRBJ1-5, with a possible D match to TRBD1 (6 bases). The CDR3 loop spans 16 amino acids. V dropped 3 bases and J dropped 4 bases, with 16 bases sitting between them. Germline V gives CDR1 KGHSH, CDR2 LQKENI. The CDR3 protein is CASSPGPIRGNQPQHF. In nucleotides, the CDR3 is TGTGCCAGCTCACCGGGCCCTATAAGGGGGAATCAGCCCCAGCATTTT.

This clone has a handful of counts. The gene calls are TRBV7-9 and TRBJ1-1; no definite D call. There are 16 residues in the CDR3. The germline CDR1 and CDR2 sequences are SEHNR and FQNEAQ (reference sequence). The V end was cut by 1 base, the J end by 0 bases, with 12 bases between. The CDR3 here is CASSLVVGVMNTEAFF. In DNA form, the CDR3 reads TGTGCCAGCAGCTTAGTGGTAGGAGTTATGAACACTGAAGCTTTCTTT.

V gene TRBV6-1 combines with J gene TRBJ2-7; D possibly corresponds to TRBD1 (5 bases). This CDR3 spans 16 amino acids. Germline CDR1 is MNHNS and CDR2 is SASEGT. V lost 4 bases and J 0 bases, leaving 16 bases between the germline ends. The CDR3 DNA reads TGTGCCAGCAGTGTTCGTGGGGCTGTCAGCTCCTACGAGCAGTACTTC. This encodes CASSVRGAVSSYEQYF.

The chain is built from TRBV19 and TRBJ2-7; 10 positions match TRBD2. Germline CDR1 reads LNHDA; CDR2 reads SQIVND (reference sequence). V trimming: 0 bases; J trimming: 4 bases; junction bases outside the gene matches: 15. This CDR3 comprises 19 residues. The CDR3 DNA reads TGTGCCAGTAGTATAGAAGATAGCGGGAGGAAGAGTGTATGGTACGAGCAGTACTTC. Its protein product is CASSIEDSGRKSVWYEQYF.

The chain links TRBV4-1 to TRBJ2-7, with a tentative D call TRBD1 (5 bases). V lost 4 bases and J lost 2, with 9 bases in between. This CDR3 is 13 amino acids long. Germline V gives CDR1 MGHRA, CDR2 YSYEKL. CDR3 nucleotides: TGCGCCAGCAGCCCAGGGTTGGCCTACGAGCAGTACTTC. The encoded protein is CASSPGLAYEQYF.

This rearrangement joins TRBV19 to TRBJ1-2; 10 bases agree with TRBD1. The CDR3 has 13 amino acids. Looked up from germline, CDR1 is LNHDA and CDR2 is SQIVND (reference sequence). V trimming: 4 bases; J trimming: 8 bases; junction bases outside the gene matches: 4. CDR3 in DNA: TGTGCCAGTAGTAGAGACAGGGGGCACGGCTACACCTTC. Protein sequence: CASSRDRGHGYTF.

This CDR3 is CASSFQASGNEQYF. The CDR3 region has the DNA TGTGCCAGCAGTTTCCAGGCTAGCGGGAACGAGCAGTACTTC. This chain uses TRBV27 with TRBJ2-7; 9 bases agree with TRBD2. Germline CDR1 reads MNHEY; CDR2 reads SMNVEV (reference sequence). The CDR3 is 14 residues long. The junction had 5 bases not matched to a gene; V was cut back by 3 bases and J by 5 bases.

Only one count was recorded for this clone. J is TRBJ2-3 and V is TRBV10-3, with 9 bases that match TRBD2. Germline assignment: CDR1 ENHRY and CDR2 SYGVKD. The CDR3 sequence is 18 residues long. V shed 4 bases, J shed 0 bases, and the junction held 11 bases outside the gene matches. This CDR3 is CAISGPRRTSGSTDTQYF. The CDR3 bases are TGTGCCATCAGTGGCCCCCGGAGAACTAGCGGGAGCACAGATACGCAGTATTTT.

Comment on this clone: This same CDR3 is encoded by further DNA sequences in the sample. This chain uses TRBV28 with TRBJ2-5, with D uncertain. Trimming pared 6 bases from V and 4 bases from J, leaving 3 bases between. Germline CDR1 and CDR2: MDHEN and SYDVKM. The CDR3 length is 10 residues. The CDR3 DNA reads TGTGCCAGCAGCCGAGAGACCCAGTACTTC. This gives the protein CASSRETQYF.

The rearrangement links TRBV5-1 to TRBJ2-7; TRBD1 aligns across 8 bases. The V segment lost 3 bases and the J segment 1 base; nucleotides outside the gene matches: 6. CDR3 length equals 15 residues. The germline gives CDR1 SGHRS, CDR2 YFSETQ. The CDR3 DNA sequence: TGCGCCAGCAGCTCGTCAGGGGGCCTATCCTACGAGCAGTACTTC. This gives the protein CASSSSGGLSYEQYF.